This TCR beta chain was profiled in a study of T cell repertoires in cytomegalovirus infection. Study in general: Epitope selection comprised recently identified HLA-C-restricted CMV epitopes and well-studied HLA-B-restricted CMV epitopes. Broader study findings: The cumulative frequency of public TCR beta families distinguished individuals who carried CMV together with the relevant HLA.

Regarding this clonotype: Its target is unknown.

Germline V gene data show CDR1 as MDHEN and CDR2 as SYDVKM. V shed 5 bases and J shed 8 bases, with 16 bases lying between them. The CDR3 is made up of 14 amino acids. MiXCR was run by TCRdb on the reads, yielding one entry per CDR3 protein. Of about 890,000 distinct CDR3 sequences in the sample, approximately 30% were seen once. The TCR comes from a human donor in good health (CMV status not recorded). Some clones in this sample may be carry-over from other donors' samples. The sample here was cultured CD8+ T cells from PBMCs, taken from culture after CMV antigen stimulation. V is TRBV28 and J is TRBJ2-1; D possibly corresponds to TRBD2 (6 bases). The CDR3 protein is CASSTRLGGYEQFF. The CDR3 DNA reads TGTGCCAGCAGTACCCGACTAGGCGGCTATGAGCAGTTCTTC.